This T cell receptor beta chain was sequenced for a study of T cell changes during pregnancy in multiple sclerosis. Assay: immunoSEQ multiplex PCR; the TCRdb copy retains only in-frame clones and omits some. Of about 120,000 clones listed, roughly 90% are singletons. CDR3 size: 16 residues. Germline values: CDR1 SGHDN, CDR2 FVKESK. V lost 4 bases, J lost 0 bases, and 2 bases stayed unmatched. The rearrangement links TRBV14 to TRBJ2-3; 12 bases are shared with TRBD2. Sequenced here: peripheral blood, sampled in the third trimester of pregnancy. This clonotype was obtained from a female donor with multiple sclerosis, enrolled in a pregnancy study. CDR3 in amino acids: CASSRLAGASTDTQYF. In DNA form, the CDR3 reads TGTGCCAGCAGCCGACTAGCGGGAGCCAGCACAGATACGCAGTATTTT.